Presented here are 4 T cell receptor beta chains from one specimen sequenced in a study of tumor-infiltrating lymphocytes in primary liver carcinoma. Making TCR beta cDNA involved around 520 ng total RNA and a constant-region primer. Slightly modified ARM-PCR served as the procedure for the TCR beta libraries. These libraries came from three rounds of nested multiplex PCR. TRBV1-TRBV30 forward primers paired with a C-beta reverse primer were used in the first two PCR rounds, which ran roughly 9 cycles each. Each CDR3 protein gets one entry after TCRdb re-called the multiplex PCR reads with MiXCR. The data contain about 48,000 distinct CDR3 sequences, about 80% of them singletons. The source material, roughly 18-32 mg of unsorted bulk tissue, was used to co-extract RNA and DNA. Source material: liver tumor tissue from sampling region 3. As to subset: tumor region T3, left-lateral pole. All receptors derive from a man aged 35-49 years with primary liver carcinoma and hepatitis B virus infection.

Details on this clonotype: The CDR3 end shows no conserved phenylalanine or tryptophan, and so a read error is likely. V usage is TRBV4-2 and J usage is TRBJ2-4; possibly TRBD2 for D (6 bases). Trimming left V 10 bases short and J 1 base short, with 23 bases between. This CDR3 contains 17 residues. The germline gives CDR1 LGHNA, CDR2 YNFKEQ. For the CDR3, the DNA is TGTGCCAACCAGCTTGGAGGGTCGAGGGAGGCCAAAAACATTCAGTACTTG. Translating gives CANQLGGSREAKNIQYL.

In this sample, this clonotype turned up once. The junction differs from germline at one of its ends, possibly a read error. The chain employs TRBV11-2 and TRBJ2-7; D remains ambiguous. There are 14 residues in the CDR3. In germline, CDR1 is SGHAT, CDR2 FQNNGV. The DNA of the CDR3 is TGTGCCAGCAGCATCGGAGTTCATCGAATCGAGCTGTACTTC. This sequence encodes CASSIGVHRIELYF.

The V and J genes are TRBV6-1 and TRBJ1-2, with a tentative D call TRBD1 (5 bases). The CDR3 is 15 amino acids. Per germline, CDR1 MNHNS and CDR2 SASEGT. The V gene lost 6 bases and the J gene lost 4 bases, with 18 bases spanning the gap. CDR3 in DNA: TGTGCCAGCAGCCCCCAGGGAGGAGAGGGCTATGGCTACACCTTC. The encoded protein is CASSPQGGEGYGYTF.

This clonotype was observed a single time. Sequence at one end of the junction differs from germline and may be a read error. This chain uses TRBV28 with TRBJ2-1; 8 bases agree with TRBD2. The germline V gene has CDR1 MDHEN and CDR2 SYDVKM. The CDR3 length is 13 residues. The CDR3 nucleotides read TGTGCCAACAAAGAAGCGGGGGACAATGAGCGGTTCTTC. Translation gives CANKEAGDNERFF.